This T cell receptor beta chain was recorded in a study of CD8+CD57+ T cells in acquired aplastic anemia. Study-wide context: The study obtained an average of 3.2 ug of DNA from sorted CD4+ and CD8+ cells. Healthy donors yielded some 10 million CD4+ cell reads on average.

Broader study findings: Between patients and controls, around 31 CD8+ CDR3 sequences were found in common. Between patients and controls, CD8+ Simpson's diversity did not vary significantly.

Per germline, CDR1 DFQATT and CDR2 SNEGSKA (reference sequence). CDR3 length: 16 residues. The junction had 14 bases not matched to a gene; V was cut back by 5 bases and J by 4 bases. This clonotype came up a few times. Its cognate antigen is unknown. CDR3 and TCR beta VDJ profiling relied on a genomic DNA template. TCRdb independently ran MiXCR on the reads; one entry per CDR3 protein. The sample lists tens of thousands of distinct CDR3 sequences, under 50% occurring once. The source of this sequence is a human donor in good health, serving as a control. The rearrangement uses TRBV20-1 and TRBJ1-5; 7 bases map to TRBD1. Sequenced: sorted CD4+, CD8+, or CD8+CD57+ T cells (not recorded which) from PBMCs. The CDR3 coding sequence is TGCAGTGCTTCTTCGACAGGGATCCTACTTAATCAGCCCCAGCATTTT. Amino acids: CSASSTGILLNQPQHF.